This note documents a single T cell receptor beta chain sequence. The data were obtained in a study of blood T cell repertoires in COVID-19. Sequenced by immunoSEQ multiplex PCR; TCRdb stores in-frame clones only, minus some. The sample consists of under 250,000 clones, 65% to 85% of them appearing once. Per germline, CDR1 SEHNR and CDR2 FQNEAQ (reference sequence). V was clipped by 2 bases and J by 2 bases; unmatched bases: 5. The CDR3 sequence is 16 residues long. This TCR was recovered from a man in his forties with active or convalescent COVID-19. J is TRBJ2-1 and V is TRBV7-9; 8 bases are a match to TRBD1. Input material: peripheral blood. CDR3 coding DNA: TGTGCCAGCAGCTTATGGACGGGACAGGCCTACAATGAGCAGTTCTTC. Its translation: CASSLWTGQAYNEQFF.